The 24 T cell receptor beta chains given below trace back to one sample, sequenced in a study of CD8+ T cells in alopecia areata. TCR sequencing used cDNA made by reverse transcription of extracted RNA. Here immunoSEQ multiplex PCR was the method, and the copy in TCRdb shows in-frame clones only, minus some. Counted here are about 210,000 clones, under 70% occurring once; the ten biggest clones make up over 1%. Documented treatment: oral pan-JAK inhibitor, 5-10 mg twice daily. The sample consisted of CD4+ T cells sorted from blood, taken at week 44, from a patient treated with tofacitinib. These receptors were taken from a human donor with alopecia areata.

The J gene is TRBJ2-6, the V gene TRBV29-1; TRBD2 matches 16 bases. The V gene end was trimmed by 6 bases and the J gene end by 4 bases; junction bases not matched to a gene: 12. The CDR3 covers 19 residues. CDR1 is SQVTM, CDR2 ANQGSEA, per germline. The CDR3 is CSVISGTSGGAAGANVLTF. In nucleotides, the CDR3 is TGCAGCGTGATATCCGGGACTAGCGGGGGGGCCGCCGGGGCCAACGTCCTGACTTTC. Full variable domain (rest looked up from reference TRBV29-1 and TRBJ2-6): SAVISQKPSRDICQRGTSLTIQCQVDSQVTMMFWYRQQPGQSLTLIATANQGSEATYESGFVIDKFPISRPNLTFSTLTVSNMSPEDSSIYLCSVISGTSGGAAGANVLTFGAGSRLTVL.

The table lists this clone with a few counts. This sequence joins TRBV19 and TRBJ1-5, with D unresolved. This CDR3 is built from 14 residues. With 4 bases removed from V and 4 bases from J, the gap between germline ends came to 11 bases. Per germline, CDR1 LNHDA and CDR2 SQIVND (reference sequence). The CDR3 sequence: CASSTLTVNQPQHF. The CDR3, as DNA: TGTGCCAGTAGTACTTTGACGGTTAATCAGCCCCAGCATTTT.

This chain joins TRBV11-2 and TRBJ1-5; 8 nucleotides line up with TRBD1. The ends lost 1 base at V and 3 bases at J; junction bases unmatched: 2. From germline, CDR1 is SGHAT and CDR2 FQNNGV. The CDR3 length is 15 residues. CDR3 in DNA: TGTGCCAGCAGCTTAGCACAGGGGGACAATCAGCCCCAGCATTTT. It is translated as CASSLAQGDNQPQHF.

The chain employs TRBV10-3 and TRBJ1-3, with TRBD1 as a possible D gene (5 bases). Germline-derived CDR1 and CDR2 are ENHRY and SYGVKD. This CDR3 comprises 13 residues. V was clipped by 6 bases and J by 1 base, with 7 bases between them. CDR3 sequence (DNA): TGTGCCATCAGCGGGGGTTCTGGAAACACCATATATTTT. Translation: CAISGGSGNTIYF.

J is TRBJ2-2 and V is TRBV29-1; no reliable D call. The germline V gene encodes CDR1 SQVTM and CDR2 ANQGSEA. V was pared by 2 bases and J by 1 base, with 5 bases between. The CDR3 consists of 13 residues. The CDR3 DNA is TGCAGCGTTGAATCAGAGAACACCGGGGAGCTGTTTTTT. Its translation: CSVESENTGELFF.

The J gene is TRBJ1-5, the V gene TRBV4-3; D uncertain. Germline V gene sequence: CDR1 LGHNA, CDR2 YSLEER. V lost 0 bases, J lost 5 bases, and 20 bases lay in between. This CDR3 is built from 18 residues. CDR3 residues: CASSQELSDPTFHQPQHF. The DNA of the CDR3 is TGCGCCAGCAGCCAAGAATTAAGTGATCCTACATTTCATCAGCCCCAGCATTTT.

This clone was recorded a few times. The rearrangement uses TRBV5-1 and TRBJ2-6; possible D gene TRBD1, 5 bases. In germline, CDR1 is SGHRS, CDR2 YFSETQ. V gave up 2 bases and J gave up 0 bases, with 6 bases separating them. The CDR3 loop spans 15 amino acids. The CDR3 coding sequence is TGCGCCAGCAGCTTAGGGGTCTCTGGGGCCAACGTCCTGACTTTC. Its translation: CASSLGVSGANVLTF.

The genes are TRBV15 and TRBJ2-1; 7 bases map to TRBD1. V was clipped by 3 bases and J by 3 bases; unmatched bases: 5. The CDR3 runs to 15 residues. Germline V gene data show CDR1 as LNHNV and CDR2 as YYDKDF (reference sequence). DNA for the CDR3: TGTGCCACCAGCAGGGAGACAGGGTACTACAATGAGCAGTTCTTC. It codes for CATSRETGYYNEQFF.

The V call is TRBV7-8, the J call TRBJ2-6; D not resolved. Germline-derived CDR1 and CDR2 are SGHVS and FQNEAQ. CDR3 length: 17 amino acids. V shed 7 bases and J shed 0 bases, with 16 bases lying between them. CDR3 nucleotide sequence: TGTGCCAGCACCCCTTTCTTCGCGTTCTCTGGGGCCAACGTCCTGACTTTC. Its translation: CASTPFFAFSGANVLTF.

The V and J genes are TRBV25-1 and TRBJ2-6; D not resolved. V lost 6 bases to trimming and J lost 0 bases, with 6 bases between them. There are 14 residues in the CDR3. The germline V gene has CDR1 MGHDK and CDR2 SYGVNS. The CDR3 spells CASRFGSGANVLTF. The CDR3 coding sequence is TGTGCCAGCAGATTCGGCTCTGGGGCCAACGTCCTGACTTTC.

V is TRBV6-5 and J is TRBJ1-4; possible D gene TRBD1, 5 bases. CDR1 and CDR2 from the germline V gene are MNHEY and SVGAGI. The CDR3 spans 12 residues. The V end lost 5 bases, the J end lost 4 bases, and 5 bases lay between the germline ends. The CDR3 DNA reads TGTGCCAGCAGTGACAGTAATGAAAAACTGTTTTTT. Translation gives CASSDSNEKLFF.

The J gene is TRBJ2-4, the V gene TRBV5-6, with a possible D match to TRBD2 (6 bases). Germline CDR1 reads SGHDT; CDR2 reads YYEEEE. The V and J ends lost 5 bases and 3 bases respectively, with 12 bases between them. The CDR3 is 14 residues long. This CDR3 is CASSLWEVKNIQYF. In DNA form, the CDR3 reads TGTGCCAGCAGTTTATGGGAGGTCAAAAACATTCAGTACTTC. The full variable domain, its missing parts supplied by reference TRBV5-6 and TRBJ2-4, is DAGVTQSPTHLIKTRGQQVTLRCSPKSGHDTVSWYQQALGQGPQFIFQYYEEEERQRGNFPDRFSGHQFPNYSSELNVNALLLGDSALYLCASSLWEVKNIQYFGAGTRLSVL.

The chain joins TRBV5-4 to TRBJ2-4; maybe TRBD2 (6 bases). Deletions cut 2 bases from V and 14 bases from J, with 11 bases between. Germline CDR1 is SGHNT and CDR2 is YYREEE (reference sequence). This CDR3 has 11 residues. CDR3 in DNA: TGTGCCAGCAGCTTCGGGGGACTCGAGTACTTC. This gives the protein CASSFGGLEYF. Supplemented by reference TRBV5-4 and TRBJ2-4, the full variable domain reads ETGVTQSPTHLIKTRGQQVTLRCSSQSGHNTVSWYQQALGQGPQFIFQYYREEENGRGNFPPRFSGLQFPNYSSELNVNALELDDSALYLCASSFGGLEYFGAGTRLSVL.

The V gene is TRBV10-2, the J gene TRBJ2-3; D tentatively reads TRBD1 or TRBD2 (5 bases each). CDR1 and CDR2 from the germline V gene are WSHSY and SAAADI. Trimming shortened V by 10 bases and J by 2 bases, and 7 bases separated the two germline ends. The CDR3 covers 11 residues. DNA of the CDR3: TGCGCCACCGGGGCCACAGATACGCAGTATTTT. It encodes CATGATDTQYF.

DNA for the CDR3: TGTGCCAGCAGGAACAGGTTGACCGGGGAGCTGTTTTTT. As protein: CASRNRLTGELFF. The rearrangement links TRBV2 to TRBJ2-2, with D possibly being TRBD1 (5 bases). Deletions cut 6 bases from V and 5 bases from J, with 10 bases between. From germline, CDR1 is SNHLY and CDR2 FYNNEI. CDR3 length: 13 residues.

This chain joins TRBV29-1 and TRBJ2-3; 8 nucleotides match TRBD2. The CDR3 consists of 12 residues. Germline lookup yields CDR1 SQVTM and CDR2 ANQGSEA. The V segment lost 8 bases and the J segment 5 bases; nucleotides outside the gene matches: 6. CDR3 sequence reads: CSSGGARDTQYF. CDR3 nucleotides: TGCAGCTCGGGAGGGGCGAGAGATACGCAGTATTTT.

The V gene is TRBV30, the J gene TRBJ1-4; D is ambiguous. Trimming cost V 2 bases and J 7 bases, with 11 bases left between them. Germline V lookup: CDR1 GTSNPN, CDR2 SVGIG (reference sequence). The CDR3 is 13 amino acids. The CDR3 nucleotides read TGTGCCTGGAGTTCAGTATTACCTGAAAAACTGTTTTTT. Its translation: CAWSSVLPEKLFF.

This clone occurred a few times. The rearrangement joins TRBV19 to TRBJ2-5; maybe TRBD1 (6 bases). The CDR3 contains 16 residues. V lost 4 bases and J 0 bases, leaving 15 bases between the germline ends. CDR1 and CDR2 from the germline V gene are LNHDA and SQIVND (reference sequence). CDR3: CASSSGQRVYQETQYF. In DNA form, the CDR3 reads TGTGCCAGTAGTAGCGGACAGCGTGTGTACCAAGAGACCCAGTACTTC.

This clone came up a few times. V gene TRBV7-2 combines with J gene TRBJ1-2; possibly TRBD1 for D (5 bases). The CDR3 runs to 13 residues. CDR1 SGHTA and CDR2 FQGNSA come from the germline V gene. V was cut by 4 bases and J by 8 bases, with 14 bases left in between. CDR3 loop: CASSSTPGQGYTF. CDR3 nucleotides: TGTGCCAGCAGCTCTACCCCGGGGCAGGGCTACACCTTC.

This sequence joins TRBV9 and TRBJ1-6, with D possibly matching TRBD1 (5 bases). V lost 0 bases to trimming and J lost 10 bases, with 14 bases between them. Germline CDR1 is SGDLS and CDR2 is YYNGEE. This CDR3 has 15 residues. This chain's CDR3 is CASSVDRGMGSPLHF. For the CDR3, the DNA is TGTGCCAGCAGCGTAGATCGGGGGATGGGGTCACCCCTCCACTTT. Full variable domain (missing parts from reference TRBV9 and TRBJ1-6): DSGVTQTPKHLITATGQRVTLRCSPRSGDLSVYWYQQSLDQGLQFLIQYYNGEERAKGNILERFSAQQFPDLHSELNLSSLELGDSALYFCASSVDRGMGSPLHFGNGTRLTVT.

This clone is a singleton in its sample. This chain connects TRBV20-1 to TRBJ2-1; D remains unclear. V was shortened by 6 bases and J by 5 bases, with 8 bases between the two germline ends. The CDR3 contains 11 residues. Germline lookup yields CDR1 DFQATT and CDR2 SNEGSKA (reference sequence). This CDR3 is CSADHHNEQFF. In DNA, the CDR3 is TGCAGTGCAGACCATCACAATGAGCAGTTCTTC.

The chain employs TRBV7-2 and TRBJ2-2, with 10 bases matching TRBD2. The V and J ends lost 5 bases and 6 bases, in that order; junction bases with no gene match: 12. CDR1 and CDR2 from the germline V gene are SGHTA and FQGNSA. The CDR3 has 17 residues. This chain's CDR3 is CASSQGLASGGPGELFF. The CDR3, as DNA: TGTGCCAGCAGCCAAGGACTGGCTAGCGGGGGCCCCGGGGAGCTGTTTTTT.

The chain links TRBV29-1 to TRBJ2-1; perhaps TRBD1 as D (6 bases). Trimming stripped 6 bases from V and 2 bases from J, with 14 bases between. The CDR3 has 14 amino acids. Looked up from germline, CDR1 is SQVTM and CDR2 is ANQGSEA. CDR3 in amino acids: CSVAGTITYNEQFF. The DNA of the CDR3 is TGCAGCGTCGCCGGGACAATTACCTACAATGAGCAGTTCTTC.

The chain employs TRBV30 and TRBJ1-4; no clear D. The CDR3 extends over 13 amino acids. V was cut by 0 bases and J by 10 bases, with 12 bases left in between. Per the germline V gene, CDR1 is GTSNPN and CDR2 is SVGIG (reference sequence). The CDR3 spells CAWSVSSRVKLFF. The CDR3 nucleotides read TGTGCCTGGAGTGTAAGCTCAAGGGTAAAACTGTTTTTT.